This record covers a single T cell receptor beta chain. Antigen: not known. The sample belongs to a study of cytomegalovirus exposure and HLA in healthy donors. Points from the study as a whole: It was reported in a later analysis that an Asian-associated ancestry cluster showed fewer N-insertions than the roughly 620-donor mean.

Primers: 60 Vbeta forward and 13 Jbeta reverse. How the authors handled the data: As a later analysis found, there were tens of millions of unique TCR beta chains, of which roughly 11 million were shared. The data were produced by immunoSEQ multiplex PCR, yet TCRdb's version contains in-frame clones alone and is incomplete. Clone size and V and J calls were adopted from that table, with D and trimming inferred from the DNA. The sample shows more than 50,000 clones, approximately 70% of them seen only once. V was pared by 6 bases and J by 3 bases, with 11 bases between. This CDR3 has 13 amino acids. Germline lookup yields CDR1 SGHDN and CDR2 FVKESK.

The chain has TRBV14 and TRBJ1-1; D gene uncertain. This sequence was found in a woman in her fifties or sixties in good health and CMV-seropositive. The source material was PBMCs. DNA for the CDR3: TGTGCCAGCAGTTATGATGCGTACACTGAAGCTTTCTTT. Translating it yields CASSYDAYTEAFF. The whole variable domain, filled in from reference TRBV14 and TRBJ1-1, reads EAGVTQFPSHSVIEKGQTVTLRCDPISGHDNLYWYRRVMGKEIKFLLHFVKESKQDESGMPNNRFLAERTGGTYSTLKVQPAELEDSGVYFCASSYDAYTEAFFGQGTRLTVV.